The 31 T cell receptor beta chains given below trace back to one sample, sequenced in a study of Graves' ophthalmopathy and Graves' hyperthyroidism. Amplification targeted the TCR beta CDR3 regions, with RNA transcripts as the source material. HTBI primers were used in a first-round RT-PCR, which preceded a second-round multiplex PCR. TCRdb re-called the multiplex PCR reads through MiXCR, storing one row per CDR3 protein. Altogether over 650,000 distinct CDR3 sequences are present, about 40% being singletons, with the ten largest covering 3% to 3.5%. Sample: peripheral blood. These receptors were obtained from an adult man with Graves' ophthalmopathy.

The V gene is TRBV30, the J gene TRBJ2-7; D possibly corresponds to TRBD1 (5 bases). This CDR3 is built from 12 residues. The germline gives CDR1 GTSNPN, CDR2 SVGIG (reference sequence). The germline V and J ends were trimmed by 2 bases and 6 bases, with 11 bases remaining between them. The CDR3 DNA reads TGTGCCTGGAGTTCAGGGCCCCTCGAGCAGTACTTC. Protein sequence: CAWSSGPLEQYF.

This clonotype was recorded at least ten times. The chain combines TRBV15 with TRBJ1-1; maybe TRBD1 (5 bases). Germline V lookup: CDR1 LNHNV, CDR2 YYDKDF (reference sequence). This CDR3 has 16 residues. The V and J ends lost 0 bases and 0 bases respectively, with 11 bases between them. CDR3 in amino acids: CATSRDPTDMNTEAFF. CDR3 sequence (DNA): TGTGCCACCAGCAGAGATCCGACAGACATGAACACTGAAGCTTTCTTT.

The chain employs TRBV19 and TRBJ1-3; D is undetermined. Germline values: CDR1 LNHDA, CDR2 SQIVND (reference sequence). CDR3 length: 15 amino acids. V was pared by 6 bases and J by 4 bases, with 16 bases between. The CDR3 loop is CASSKTHGWGNTIYF. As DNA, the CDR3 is TGTGCCAGTAGCAAAACCCACGGTTGGGGAAACACCATATATTTT.

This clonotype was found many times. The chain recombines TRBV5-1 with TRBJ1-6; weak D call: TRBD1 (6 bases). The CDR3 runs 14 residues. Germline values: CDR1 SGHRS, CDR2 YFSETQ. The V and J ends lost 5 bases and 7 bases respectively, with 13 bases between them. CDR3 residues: CASRVAGVNSPLHF. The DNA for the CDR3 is TGCGCCAGCAGAGTGGCAGGGGTCAATTCACCCCTCCACTTT. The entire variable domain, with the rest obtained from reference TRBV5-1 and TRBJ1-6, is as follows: KAGVTQTPRYLIKTRGQQVTLSCSPISGHRSVSWYQQTPGQGLQFLFEYFSETQRNKGNFPGRFSGRQFSNSRSEMNVSTLELGDSALYLCASRVAGVNSPLHFGNGTRLTVT.

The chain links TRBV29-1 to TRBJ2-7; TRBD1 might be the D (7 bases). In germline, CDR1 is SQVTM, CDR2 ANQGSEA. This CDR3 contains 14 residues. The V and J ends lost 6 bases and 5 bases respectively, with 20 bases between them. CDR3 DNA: TGCAGCGTCGGAGGGGGCGGAGTAACAGACGAGCAGTACTTC. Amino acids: CSVGGGGVTDEQYF.

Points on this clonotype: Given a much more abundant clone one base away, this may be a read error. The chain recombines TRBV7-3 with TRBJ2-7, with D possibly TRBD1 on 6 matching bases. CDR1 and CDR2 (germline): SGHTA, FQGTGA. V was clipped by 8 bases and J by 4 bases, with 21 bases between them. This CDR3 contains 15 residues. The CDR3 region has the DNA TGTGCCAGCTCACCAGGGGCTGGACGCAAATACGAGCAGTACTTC. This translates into CASSPGAGRKYEQYF.

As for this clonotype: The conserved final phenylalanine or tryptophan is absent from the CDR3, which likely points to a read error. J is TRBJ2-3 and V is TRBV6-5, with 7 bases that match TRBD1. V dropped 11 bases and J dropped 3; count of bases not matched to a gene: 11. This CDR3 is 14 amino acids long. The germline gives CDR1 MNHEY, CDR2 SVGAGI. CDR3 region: CAAKLRGPTDTQYV. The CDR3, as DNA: TGTGCCGCAAAACTAAGGGGGCCAACAGATACGCAGTATGTT.

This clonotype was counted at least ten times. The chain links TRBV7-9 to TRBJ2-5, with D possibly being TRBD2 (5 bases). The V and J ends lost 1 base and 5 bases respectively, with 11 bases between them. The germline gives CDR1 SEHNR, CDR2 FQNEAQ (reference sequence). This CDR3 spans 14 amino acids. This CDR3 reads CASSLGASLETQYF. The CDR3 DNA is TGTGCCAGCAGCTTAGGCGCTAGCCTGGAGACCCAGTACTTC. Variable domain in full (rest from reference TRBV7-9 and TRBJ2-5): DTGVSQNPRHKITKRGQNVTFRCDPISEHNRLYWYRQTLGQGPEFLTYFQNEAQLEKSRLLSDRFSAERPKGSFSTLEIQRTEQGDSAMYLCASSLGASLETQYFGPGTRLLVL.

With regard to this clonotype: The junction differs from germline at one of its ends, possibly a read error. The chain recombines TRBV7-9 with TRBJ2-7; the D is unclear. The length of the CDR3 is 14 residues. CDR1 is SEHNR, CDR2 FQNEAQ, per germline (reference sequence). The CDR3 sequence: CASSEISSSYEQYF. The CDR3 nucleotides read TGCGCCAGCAGCGAGATAAGTAGCTCCTACGAGCAGTACTTC. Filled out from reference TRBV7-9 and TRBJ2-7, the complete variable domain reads DTGVSQNPRHKITKRGQNVTFRCDPISEHNRLYWYRQTLGQGPEFLTYFQNEAQLEKSRLLSDRFSAERPKGSFSTLEIQRTEQGDSAMYLCASSEISSSYEQYFGPGTRLTVT.

The CDR3 spells CASSLRNMNTEAFF. The CDR3 bases are TGCGCCAGCAGTTTACGGAACATGAACACTGAAGCTTTCTTT. The chain links TRBV10-2 to TRBJ1-1; D is unclear. V gave up 5 bases and J gave up 0 bases, with 10 bases separating them. Germline V gene sequence: CDR1 WSHSY, CDR2 SAAADI. This CDR3 region has 14 residues.

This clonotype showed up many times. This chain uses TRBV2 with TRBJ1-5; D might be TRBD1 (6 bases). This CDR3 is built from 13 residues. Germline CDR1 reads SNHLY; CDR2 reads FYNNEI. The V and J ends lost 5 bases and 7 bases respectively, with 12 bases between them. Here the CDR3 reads CASSYTGYQPQHF. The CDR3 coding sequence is TGTGCCAGCAGTTACACAGGGTACCAGCCCCAGCATTTT.

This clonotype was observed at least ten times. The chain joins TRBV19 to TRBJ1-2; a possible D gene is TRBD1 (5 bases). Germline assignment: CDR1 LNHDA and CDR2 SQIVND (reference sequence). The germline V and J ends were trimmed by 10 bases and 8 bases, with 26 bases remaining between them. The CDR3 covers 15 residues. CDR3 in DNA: TGTGCCACTTGCTATGCCGGGACGGGGGAAGGAGGCTACACCTTC. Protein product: CATCYAGTGEGGYTF.

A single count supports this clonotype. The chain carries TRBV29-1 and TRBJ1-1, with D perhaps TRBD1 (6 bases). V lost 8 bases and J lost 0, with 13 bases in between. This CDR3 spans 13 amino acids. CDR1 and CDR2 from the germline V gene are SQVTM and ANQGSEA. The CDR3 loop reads CSLFDRMNTEAFF. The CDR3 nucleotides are TGCAGCTTGTTTGACAGGATGAACACTGAAGCTTTCTTT.

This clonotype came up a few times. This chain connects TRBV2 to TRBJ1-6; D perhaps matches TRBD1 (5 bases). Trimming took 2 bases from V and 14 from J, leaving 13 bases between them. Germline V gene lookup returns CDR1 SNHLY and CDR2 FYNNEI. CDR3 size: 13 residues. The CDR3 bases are TGTGCCAGCAGTGAAAACTGGGGCGGCGCCCTCCACTTT. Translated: CASSENWGGALHF.

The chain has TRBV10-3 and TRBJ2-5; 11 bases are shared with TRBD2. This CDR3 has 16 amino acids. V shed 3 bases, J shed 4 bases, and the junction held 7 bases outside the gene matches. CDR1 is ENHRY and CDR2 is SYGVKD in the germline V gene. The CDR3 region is CAISDLTSGEGETQYF. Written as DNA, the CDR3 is TGTGCCATCAGTGACTTGACTAGCGGGGAGGGAGAGACCCAGTACTTC.

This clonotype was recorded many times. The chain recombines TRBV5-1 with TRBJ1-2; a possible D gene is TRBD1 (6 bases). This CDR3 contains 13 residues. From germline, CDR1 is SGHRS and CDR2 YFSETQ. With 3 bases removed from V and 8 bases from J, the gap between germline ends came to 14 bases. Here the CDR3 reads CASSSEQGSGYTF. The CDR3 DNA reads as TGCGCCAGCAGCTCGGAACAGGGAAGCGGCTACACCTTC. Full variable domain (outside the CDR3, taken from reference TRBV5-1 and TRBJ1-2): KAGVTQTPRYLIKTRGQQVTLSCSPISGHRSVSWYQQTPGQGLQFLFEYFSETQRNKGNFPGRFSGRQFSNSRSEMNVSTLELGDSALYLCASSSEQGSGYTFGSGTRLTVV.

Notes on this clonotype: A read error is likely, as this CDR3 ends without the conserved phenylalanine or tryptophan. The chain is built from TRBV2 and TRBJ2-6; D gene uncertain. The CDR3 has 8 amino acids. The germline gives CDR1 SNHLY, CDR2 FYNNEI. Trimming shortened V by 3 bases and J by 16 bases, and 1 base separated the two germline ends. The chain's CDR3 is CASSELTS. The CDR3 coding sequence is TGTGCCAGCAGTGAGCTGACTAGC.

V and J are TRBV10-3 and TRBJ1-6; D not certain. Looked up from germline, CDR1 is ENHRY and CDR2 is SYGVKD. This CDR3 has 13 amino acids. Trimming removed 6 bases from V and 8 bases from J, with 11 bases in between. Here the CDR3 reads CAISSQYDSPLHF. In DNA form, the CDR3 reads TGTGCCATCAGCTCACAGTACGATTCACCCCTCCACTTT.

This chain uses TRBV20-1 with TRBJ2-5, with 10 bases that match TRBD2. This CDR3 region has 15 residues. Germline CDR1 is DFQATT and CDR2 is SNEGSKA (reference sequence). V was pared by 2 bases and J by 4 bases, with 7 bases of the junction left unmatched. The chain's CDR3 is CSARTGASGRETQYF. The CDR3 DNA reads TGCAGTGCTAGAACCGGGGCTAGCGGGAGAGAGACCCAGTACTTC.

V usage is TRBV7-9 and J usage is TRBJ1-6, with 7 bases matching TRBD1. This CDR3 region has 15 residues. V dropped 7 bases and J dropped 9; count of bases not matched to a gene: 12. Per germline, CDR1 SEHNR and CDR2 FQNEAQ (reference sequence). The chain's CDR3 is CASTLSGQSVSPLHF. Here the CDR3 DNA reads TGTGCCAGCACCCTCTCGGGACAGTCCGTTTCACCCCTCCACTTT.

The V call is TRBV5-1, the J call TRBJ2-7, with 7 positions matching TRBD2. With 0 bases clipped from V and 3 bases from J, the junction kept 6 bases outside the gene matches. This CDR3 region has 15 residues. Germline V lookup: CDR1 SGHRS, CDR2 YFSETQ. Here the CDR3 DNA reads TGCGCCAGCAGCTTGGGGGGAGGGAGGAACTACGAGCAGTACTTC. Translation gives CASSLGGGRNYEQYF.

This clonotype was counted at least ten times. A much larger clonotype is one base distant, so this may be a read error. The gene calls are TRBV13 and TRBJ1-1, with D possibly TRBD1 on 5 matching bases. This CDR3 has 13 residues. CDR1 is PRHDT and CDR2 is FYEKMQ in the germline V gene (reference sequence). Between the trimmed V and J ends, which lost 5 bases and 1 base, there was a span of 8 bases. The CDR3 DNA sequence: TGTGCCAGCAGCGGCGACAGGAACACTGAAGCTTTCTTT. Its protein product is CASSGDRNTEAFF.

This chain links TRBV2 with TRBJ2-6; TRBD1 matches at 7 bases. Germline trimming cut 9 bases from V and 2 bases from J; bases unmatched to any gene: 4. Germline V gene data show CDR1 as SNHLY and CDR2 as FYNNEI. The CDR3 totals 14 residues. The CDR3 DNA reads TGTGCCAGTTTGACAGGGACTGGGGCCAACGTCCTGACTTTC. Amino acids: CASLTGTGANVLTF.

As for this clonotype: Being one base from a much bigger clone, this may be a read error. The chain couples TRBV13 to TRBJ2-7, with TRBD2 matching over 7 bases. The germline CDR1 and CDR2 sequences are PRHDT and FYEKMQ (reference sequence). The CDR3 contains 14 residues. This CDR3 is CASSRPSGGYGQYF. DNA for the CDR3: TGTGCCAGCAGCCGCCCTAGCGGCGGCTACGGGCAGTACTTC.

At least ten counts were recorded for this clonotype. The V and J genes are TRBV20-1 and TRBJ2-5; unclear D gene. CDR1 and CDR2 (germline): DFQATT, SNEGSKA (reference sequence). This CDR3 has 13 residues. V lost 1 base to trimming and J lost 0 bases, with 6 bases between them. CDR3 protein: CSARVVNQETQYF. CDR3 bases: TGCAGTGCTAGAGTGGTTAACCAAGAGACCCAGTACTTC.

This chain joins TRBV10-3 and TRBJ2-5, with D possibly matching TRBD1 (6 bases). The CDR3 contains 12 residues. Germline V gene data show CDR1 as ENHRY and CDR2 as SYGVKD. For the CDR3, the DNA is TGTGCTGCCGGGACATCTGACGAGACCCAGTACTTC. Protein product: CAAGTSDETQYF.

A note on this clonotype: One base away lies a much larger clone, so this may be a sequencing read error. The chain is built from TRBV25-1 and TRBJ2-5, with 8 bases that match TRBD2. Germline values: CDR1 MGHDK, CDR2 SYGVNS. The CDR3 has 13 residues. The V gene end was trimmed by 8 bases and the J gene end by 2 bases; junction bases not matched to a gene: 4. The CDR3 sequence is CASFGGGQETQYF. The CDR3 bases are TGTGCCAGCTTCGGGGGGGGACAAGAGACCCAGTACTTC. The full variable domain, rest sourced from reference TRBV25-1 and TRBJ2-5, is EADIYQTPRYLVIGTGKKITLECSQTMGHDKMYWYQQDPGMELHLIHYSYGVNSTEKGDLSSESTVSRIRTEHFPLTLESARPSHTSQYLCASFGGGQETQYFGPGTRLLVL.

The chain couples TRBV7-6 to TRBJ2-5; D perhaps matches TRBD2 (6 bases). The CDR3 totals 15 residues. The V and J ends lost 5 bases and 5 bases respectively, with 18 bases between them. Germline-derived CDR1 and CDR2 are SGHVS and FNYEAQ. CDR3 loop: CASSPGVGRAETQYF. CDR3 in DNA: TGTGCCAGCAGCCCGGGAGTGGGCAGGGCGGAGACCCAGTACTTC.

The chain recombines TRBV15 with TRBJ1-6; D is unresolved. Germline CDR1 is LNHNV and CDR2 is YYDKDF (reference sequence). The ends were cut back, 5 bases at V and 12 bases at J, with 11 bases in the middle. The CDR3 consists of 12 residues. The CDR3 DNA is TGTGCCACCAGCGTCAACAAAGAACCCCTCCACTTT. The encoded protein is CATSVNKEPLHF.

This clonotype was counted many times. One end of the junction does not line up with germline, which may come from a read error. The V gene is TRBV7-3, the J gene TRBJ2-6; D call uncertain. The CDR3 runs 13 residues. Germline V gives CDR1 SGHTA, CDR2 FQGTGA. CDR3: CASSLTGVNVLTF. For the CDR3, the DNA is TGTGCCAGCAGCTTAACTGGGGTCAACGTCCTGACTTTC.

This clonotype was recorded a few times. The chain's CDR3 is CASSARLAGNYEQYF. The DNA for the CDR3 is TGCGCCAGCAGCGCTCGACTAGCGGGTAACTACGAGCAGTACTTC. The V and J genes are TRBV5-1 and TRBJ2-7, with 10 bases lining up with TRBD2. The CDR3 spans 15 residues. Per germline, CDR1 SGHRS and CDR2 YFSETQ. The V gene end was trimmed by 4 bases and the J gene end by 3 bases; junction bases not matched to a gene: 7.